These 20 T cell receptor beta chains were sequenced from one sample in a study of identical twins. TCRdb re-called the 5' RACE reads with MiXCR, one entry per CDR3 protein. The sample yields about 240,000 distinct CDR3 sequences, over 9.5% seen once. Sequenced input: memory T cells sorted from blood. The source of these receptors is a man in his fifties or sixties in good health.

This clonotype was found many times. The V and J genes are TRBV7-2 and TRBJ2-7, with unresolved D. This CDR3 has 13 amino acids. With 4 bases removed from V and 6 bases from J, the gap between germline ends came to 13 bases. Looked up from germline, CDR1 is SGHTA and CDR2 is FQGNSA. CDR3 loop: CASSSDAPGEQYF. DNA for the CDR3: TGTGCCAGCAGCTCGGACGCCCCTGGCGAGCAGTACTTC. Filled out from reference TRBV7-2 and TRBJ2-7, the complete variable domain reads GAGVSQSPSNKVTEKGKDVELRCDPISGHTALYWYRQSLGQGLEFLIYFQGNSAPDKSGLPSDRFSAERTGGSVSTLTIQRTQQEDSAVYLCASSSDAPGEQYFGPGTRLTVT.

This clonotype was seen a few times. The chain couples TRBV28 to TRBJ2-7; no clear D gene. Trimming shortened V by 3 bases and J by 2 bases, and 11 bases separated the two germline ends. Germline CDR1 and CDR2: MDHEN and SYDVKM. This CDR3 has 14 amino acids. The DNA for the CDR3 is TGTGCCAGCAGTTTTGTTCCCGGACCCTACGAGCAGTACTTC. Protein: CASSFVPGPYEQYF.

The V gene is TRBV5-1, the J gene TRBJ2-3, with D hard to call. The CDR3 loop spans 14 amino acids. Germline-derived CDR1 and CDR2 are SGHRS and YFSETQ. The germline V and J ends were trimmed by 3 bases and 5 bases, with 13 bases remaining between them. The CDR3 DNA follows: TGCGCCAGCAGCTCGCCCCGGTTAAAAGATACGCAGTATTTT. Its translation is CASSSPRLKDTQYF.

This clonotype was counted between two and nine times. This rearrangement joins TRBV20-1 to TRBJ1-2; 8 nucleotides agree with TRBD1. Germline lookup yields CDR1 DFQATT and CDR2 SNEGSKA (reference sequence). There are 13 residues in the CDR3. V dropped 3 bases and J dropped 4; count of bases not matched to a gene: 4. CDR3 amino acids: CSASRQGLYGYTF. The CDR3 DNA sequence: TGCAGTGCTAGTAGACAGGGGCTCTATGGCTACACCTTC.

This clonotype has ten or more counts. V gene TRBV20-1 combines with J gene TRBJ2-7, with a possible D match to TRBD1 (6 bases). CDR1 and CDR2 from the germline V gene are DFQATT and SNEGSKA (reference sequence). V lost 1 base and J 7 bases, leaving 17 bases between the germline ends. This CDR3 contains 14 residues. CDR3 sequence (DNA): TGCAGTGCTAGAGCGTTTACACAGGGAGAAGAGCAGTACTTC. This codes for CSARAFTQGEEQYF.

This clonotype has just one count. The chain combines TRBV11-3 with TRBJ2-3; TRBD2 matches 14 bases. The CDR3 loop spans 14 amino acids. The germline gives CDR1 SGHNT, CDR2 YENEEA. The V and J ends lost 8 bases and 14 bases, in that order; junction bases with no gene match: 12. In DNA form, the CDR3 reads TGTGCCAGCCTAGCCGGGACTAGCGGGGGCCCGGTGTATTTT. Translated: CASLAGTSGGPVYF.

This clonotype has at least ten counts. The rearrangement links TRBV5-1 to TRBJ1-1, with D hard to call. V dropped 5 bases and J dropped 1 base, with 9 bases sitting between them. From germline, CDR1 is SGHRS and CDR2 YFSETQ. CDR3 size: 13 residues. CDR3 region: CASRAQENTEAFF. In DNA form, the CDR3 reads TGCGCCAGCAGGGCCCAGGAGAACACTGAAGCTTTCTTT.

At least ten counts were recorded for this clonotype. The V and J genes are TRBV28 and TRBJ2-4; D gene uncertain. The CDR3 runs to 16 residues. The ends were cut back, 8 bases at V and 1 base at J, with 18 bases in the middle. In germline, CDR1 is MDHEN, CDR2 SYDVKM. The CDR3 loop reads CASGTRPWPAKNIQYF. The CDR3 nucleotides are TGTGCCAGCGGCACTCGGCCCTGGCCGGCCAAAAACATTCAGTACTTC.

The rearrangement uses TRBV6-2 or TRBV6-3 and TRBJ2-7; 8 bases line up with TRBD2. CDR1 MNHEY and CDR2 SVGEGT come from the germline V gene. This CDR3 has 14 residues. Germline trimming cut 6 bases from V and 1 base from J; bases unmatched to any gene: 5. In DNA, the CDR3 is TGTGCCAGCAGAGATAGCGGGACGTCCTACGAGCAGTACTTC. Translated, it gives CASRDSGTSYEQYF.

Many counts were recorded for this clonotype. The J gene is TRBJ2-7, the V gene TRBV3-1; TRBD1 agrees at 7 bases. The germline V gene has CDR1 LGHDT and CDR2 YNNKEL (reference sequence). V shed 4 bases and J 7 bases; nucleotides not matched to a gene: 10. The CDR3 is made up of 14 amino acids. CDR3 sequence reads: CASSPRQGTWEQYF. CDR3 DNA sequence: TGTGCCAGCAGCCCCCGACAGGGAACGTGGGAGCAGTACTTC.

This clonotype was observed many times. This sequence joins TRBV5-1 and TRBJ1-1; D gene ambiguous. The CDR3 sequence is 15 residues long. V dropped 3 bases and J dropped 0 bases, with 12 bases sitting between them. CDR1 SGHRS and CDR2 YFSETQ come from the germline V gene. The CDR3 DNA sequence: TGCGCCAGCAGCTCGTTTGCCAGAATGAACACTGAAGCTTTCTTT. Amino acid sequence: CASSSFARMNTEAFF.

This clonotype occurred many times. The V gene is TRBV20-1, the J gene TRBJ2-7; possibly TRBD1 or TRBD2 for D (5 bases each). This CDR3 comprises 14 residues. Germline CDR1 is DFQATT and CDR2 is SNEGSKA (reference sequence). V lost 6 bases and J lost 5, with 20 bases in between. This CDR3 is CSAPRRRGMNEQYF. As DNA, the CDR3 is TGCAGTGCCCCCCGGCGACGGGGCATGAACGAGCAGTACTTC.

The chain couples TRBV7-8 to TRBJ2-7, with 10 bases that match TRBD2. CDR1 SGHVS and CDR2 FQNEAQ come from the germline V gene. With 2 bases clipped from V and 3 bases from J, the junction kept 7 bases outside the gene matches. This CDR3 region has 16 residues. The DNA for the CDR3 is TGTGCCAGCAGCTTAACCACCGGGACTAGCGTCTACGAGCAGTACTTC. This gives the protein CASSLTTGTSVYEQYF.

This clonotype was recorded at least ten times. The chain has TRBV5-1 and TRBJ1-1; D gene ambiguous. Germline CDR1 and CDR2: SGHRS and YFSETQ. The CDR3 totals 14 residues. Trimming removed 1 base at V and 1 base at J, with 8 bases between. This chain's CDR3 is CASSLSAGNTEAFF. Here the CDR3 DNA reads TGCGCCAGCAGCTTGAGTGCGGGGAACACTGAAGCTTTCTTT.

V is TRBV7-3 and J is TRBJ2-3, with D possibly being TRBD1 or TRBD2 (5 bases each). Trimming removed 5 bases from V and 5 bases from J, with 17 bases in between. The CDR3 sequence is 15 residues long. Germline V gene sequence: CDR1 SGHTA, CDR2 FQGTGA. Written as DNA, the CDR3 is TGTGCCAGCAGCACGGGGCTAGTCCGGGGAGATACGCAGTATTTT. This translates into CASSTGLVRGDTQYF.

This clonotype appeared many times. The rearrangement uses TRBV14 and TRBJ1-1, with 9 positions matching TRBD1. The trim removed 4 bases at V and 2 bases at J, leaving 5 bases unmatched. Germline CDR1 SGHDN, CDR2 FVKESK. The CDR3 has 15 amino acids. The CDR3: CASSPYRGPNTEAFF. CDR3 bases: TGTGCCAGCAGCCCCTACAGGGGGCCCAACACTGAAGCTTTCTTT.

This clonotype was observed many times. The chain recombines TRBV7-2 with TRBJ2-4; 9 bases agree with TRBD2. Losses at the gene ends were 4 bases for V and 8 bases for J; bases not matched to a gene: 12. CDR3 length: 16 residues. CDR1 is SGHTA, CDR2 FQGNSA, per germline. The CDR3 DNA sequence: TGTGCCAGCAGCTACTCTTGGGGCGGGAGGGCCGACATTCAGTACTTC. Translated, it gives CASSYSWGGRADIQYF.

Many counts were recorded for this clonotype. The V and J genes are TRBV20-1 and TRBJ2-1; 9 positions match TRBD2. The CDR3 has 14 residues. The V segment lost 1 base and the J segment 6 bases; nucleotides outside the gene matches: 4. Per the germline V gene, CDR1 is DFQATT and CDR2 is SNEGSKA (reference sequence). CDR3 protein: CSARGSGGSNEQFF. In nucleotides, the CDR3 is TGCAGTGCTAGAGGTAGCGGGGGTTCCAATGAGCAGTTCTTC.

This clonotype showed up many times. The gene calls are TRBV6-1 and TRBJ2-3, with TRBD2 as a possible D gene (6 bases). The germline V and J ends were trimmed by 6 bases and 6 bases, with 13 bases remaining between them. The CDR3 runs 13 residues. CDR1 is MNHNS, CDR2 SASEGT, per germline. The CDR3 reads CASSPGDRDTQYF. The CDR3, as DNA: TGTGCCAGCAGCCCGGGGGACCGCGATACGCAGTATTTT.

At least ten counts were recorded for this clonotype. This sequence joins TRBV4-3 and TRBJ2-4; the D gene is possibly TRBD1 (5 bases). With 0 bases removed from V and 6 bases from J, the gap between germline ends came to 27 bases. Per the germline V gene, CDR1 is LGHNA and CDR2 is YSLEER. This CDR3 has 20 residues. CDR3 amino acids: CASSQDFPTRGVVRGNIQYF. As DNA, the CDR3 is TGCGCCAGCAGCCAAGATTTTCCGACACGCGGCGTGGTTAGGGGAAACATTCAGTACTTC.